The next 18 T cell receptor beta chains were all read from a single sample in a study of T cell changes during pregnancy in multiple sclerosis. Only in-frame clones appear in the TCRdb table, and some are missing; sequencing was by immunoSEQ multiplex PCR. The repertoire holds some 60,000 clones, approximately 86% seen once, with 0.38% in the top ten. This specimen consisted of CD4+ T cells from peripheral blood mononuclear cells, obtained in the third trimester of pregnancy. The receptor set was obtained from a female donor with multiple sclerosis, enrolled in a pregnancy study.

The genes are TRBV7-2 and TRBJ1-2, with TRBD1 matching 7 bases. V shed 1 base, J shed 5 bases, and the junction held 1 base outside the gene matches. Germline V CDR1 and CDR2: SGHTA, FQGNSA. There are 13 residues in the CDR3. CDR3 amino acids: CASSLGQGYGYTF. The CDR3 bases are TGTGCCAGCAGCTTAGGACAGGGTTATGGCTACACCTTC.

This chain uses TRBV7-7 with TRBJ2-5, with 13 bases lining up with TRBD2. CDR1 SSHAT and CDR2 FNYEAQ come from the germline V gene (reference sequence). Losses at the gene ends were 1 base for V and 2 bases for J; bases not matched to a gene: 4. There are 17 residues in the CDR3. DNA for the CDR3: TGTGCCAGCAGCTTAGGCGGACTAGCGGGGGCACAAGAGACCCAGTACTTC. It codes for CASSLGGLAGAQETQYF.

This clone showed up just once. The CDR3 DNA reads TGTGCCAGCAAGGGGAGGGGTTTAGGCGAGCAGTTCTTC. Its translation is CASKGRGLGEQFF. The J gene is TRBJ2-1, the V gene TRBV7-2; TRBD2 matches 7 bases. V lost 7 bases to trimming and J lost 10 bases; unmatched junction nucleotides: 10. This CDR3 has 13 residues. Germline V lookup: CDR1 SGHTA, CDR2 FQGNSA.

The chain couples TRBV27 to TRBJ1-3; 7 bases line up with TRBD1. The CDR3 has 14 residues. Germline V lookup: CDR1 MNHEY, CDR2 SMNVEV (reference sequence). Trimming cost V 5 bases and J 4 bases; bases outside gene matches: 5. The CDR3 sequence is CASSPNRGGNTIYF. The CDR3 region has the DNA TGTGCCAGCAGTCCCAACAGGGGAGGAAACACCATATATTTT.

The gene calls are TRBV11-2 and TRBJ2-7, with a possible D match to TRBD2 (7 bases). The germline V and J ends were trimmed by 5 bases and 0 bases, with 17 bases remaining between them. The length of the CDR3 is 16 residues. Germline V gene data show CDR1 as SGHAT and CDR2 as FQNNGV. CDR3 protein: CASSPLGGPSSYEQYF. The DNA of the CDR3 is TGTGCCAGCAGCCCACTGGGGGGGCCTAGCTCCTACGAGCAGTACTTC. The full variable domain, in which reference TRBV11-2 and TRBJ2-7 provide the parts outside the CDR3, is EAGVAQSPRYKIIEKRQSVAFWCNPISGHATLYWYQQILGQGPKLLIQFQNNGVVDDSQLPKDRFSAERLKGVDSTLKIQPAKLEDSAVYLCASSPLGGPSSYEQYFGPGTRLTVT.

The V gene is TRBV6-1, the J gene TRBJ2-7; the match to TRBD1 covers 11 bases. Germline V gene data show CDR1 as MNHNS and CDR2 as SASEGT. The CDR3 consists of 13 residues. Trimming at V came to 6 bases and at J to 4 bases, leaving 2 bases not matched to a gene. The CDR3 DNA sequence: TGTGCCAGCAGCCGGGACAGGGGGTACGAGCAGTACTTC. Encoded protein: CASSRDRGYEQYF.

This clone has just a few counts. In DNA form, the CDR3 reads TGTGCCTGGAGTGTACAGGGGACGGCTGAAGCTTTCTTT. Protein product: CAWSVQGTAEAFF. This chain connects TRBV30 to TRBJ1-1; TRBD1 aligns across 7 bases. CDR1 and CDR2 from the germline V gene are GTSNPN and SVGIG (reference sequence). The CDR3 consists of 13 residues. Unmatched junction bases numbered 4, after V lost 0 bases and J lost 6 bases.

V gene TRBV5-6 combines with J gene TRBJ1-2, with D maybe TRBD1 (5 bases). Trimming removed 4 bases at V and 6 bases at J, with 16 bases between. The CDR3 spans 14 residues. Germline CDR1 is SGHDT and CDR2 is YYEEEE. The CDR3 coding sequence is TGTGCCAGCAGCCCTGGGACGGGGGGTGATGGCTACACCTTC. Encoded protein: CASSPGTGGDGYTF.

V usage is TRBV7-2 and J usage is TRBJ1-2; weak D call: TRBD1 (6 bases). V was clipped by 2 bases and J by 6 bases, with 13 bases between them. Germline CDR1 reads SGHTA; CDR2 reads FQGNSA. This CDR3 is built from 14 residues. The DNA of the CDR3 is TGTGCCAGCAGCTTATTCGGGGGGGCCAATGGCTACACCTTC. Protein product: CASSLFGGANGYTF. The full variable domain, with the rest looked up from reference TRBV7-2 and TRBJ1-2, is GAGVSQSPSNKVTEKGKDVELRCDPISGHTALYWYRQSLGQGLEFLIYFQGNSAPDKSGLPSDRFSAERTGGSVSTLTIQRTQQEDSAVYLCASSLFGGANGYTFGSGTRLTVV.

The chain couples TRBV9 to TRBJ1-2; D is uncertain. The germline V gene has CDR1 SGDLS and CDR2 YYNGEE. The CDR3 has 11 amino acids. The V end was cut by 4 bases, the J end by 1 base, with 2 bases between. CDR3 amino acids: CASSLNYGYTF. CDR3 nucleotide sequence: TGTGCCAGCAGCCTTAACTATGGCTACACCTTC.

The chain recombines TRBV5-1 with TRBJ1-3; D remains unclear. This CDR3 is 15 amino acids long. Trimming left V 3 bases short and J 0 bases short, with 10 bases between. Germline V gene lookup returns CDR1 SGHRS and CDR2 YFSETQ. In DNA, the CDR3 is TGCGCCAGCAGCTGGCTGGGAGACTCTGGAAACACCATATATTTT. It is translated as CASSWLGDSGNTIYF.

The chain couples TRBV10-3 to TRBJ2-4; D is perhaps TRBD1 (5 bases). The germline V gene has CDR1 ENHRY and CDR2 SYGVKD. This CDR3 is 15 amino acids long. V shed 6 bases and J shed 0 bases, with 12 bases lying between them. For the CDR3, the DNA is TGTGCCATCAGCCCTGACAGACTAGCCAAAAACATTCAGTACTTC. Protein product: CAISPDRLAKNIQYF.

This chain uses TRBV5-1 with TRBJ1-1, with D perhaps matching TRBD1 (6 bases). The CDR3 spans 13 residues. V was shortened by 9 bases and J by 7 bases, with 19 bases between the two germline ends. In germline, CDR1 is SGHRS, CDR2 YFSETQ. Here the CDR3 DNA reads TGCGCCACCAAACGGAGTGAACAGGGTGAAGCTTTCTTT. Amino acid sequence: CATKRSEQGEAFF.

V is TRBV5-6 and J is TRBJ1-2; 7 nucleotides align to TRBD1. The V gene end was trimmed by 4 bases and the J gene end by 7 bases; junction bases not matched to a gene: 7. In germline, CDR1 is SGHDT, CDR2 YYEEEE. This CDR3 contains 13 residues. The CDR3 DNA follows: TGTGCCAGCAGCCTAGGGACAGCTGCTGGCTACACCTTC. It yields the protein CASSLGTAAGYTF.

This chain's CDR3 is CASSLYPKLYEQYF. The CDR3 DNA sequence: TGTGCCAGCAGTTTATACCCAAAGCTCTACGAGCAGTACTTC. The chain links TRBV27 to TRBJ2-7; D not resolved. The CDR3 contains 14 residues. The germline V gene has CDR1 MNHEY and CDR2 SMNVEV (reference sequence). Trimming shortened V by 1 base and J by 3 bases, and 10 bases separated the two germline ends.

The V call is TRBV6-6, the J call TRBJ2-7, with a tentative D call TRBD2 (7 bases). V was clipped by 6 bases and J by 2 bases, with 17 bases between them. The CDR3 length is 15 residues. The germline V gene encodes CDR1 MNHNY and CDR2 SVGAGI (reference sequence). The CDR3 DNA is TGTGCCAGCAGGAGGGGGGGGACGGGAGCCTACGAGCAGTACTTC. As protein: CASRRGGTGAYEQYF.

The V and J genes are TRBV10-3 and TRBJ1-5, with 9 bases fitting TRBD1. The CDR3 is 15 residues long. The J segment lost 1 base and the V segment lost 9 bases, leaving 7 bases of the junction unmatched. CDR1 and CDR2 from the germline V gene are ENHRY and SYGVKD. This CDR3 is CAIRPGQGSNQPQHF. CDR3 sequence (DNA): TGTGCCATAAGGCCGGGACAGGGAAGCAATCAGCCCCAGCATTTT.

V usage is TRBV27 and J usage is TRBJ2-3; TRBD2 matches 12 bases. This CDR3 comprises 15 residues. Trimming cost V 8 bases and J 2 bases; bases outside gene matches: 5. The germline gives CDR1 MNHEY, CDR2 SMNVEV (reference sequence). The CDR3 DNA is TGTGCCAGCGCCGGACTAGCGGGGTACACAGATACGCAGTATTTT. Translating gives CASAGLAGYTDTQYF.